The clone carrying this TCR beta chain was counted between two and nine times. Its target is not known. In replicate PCRs of sorted subsets, approximately 200 ng DNA, approximately 30,000 T cell genomes, was used. The table came from immunoSEQ multiplex PCR; TCRdb's copy has only in-frame clones and leaves some out. Here the sample spans 980,000 or so clones, more than 75% being singletons. This sample is drawn from a study of shared clonotypes between healthy human individuals. General observations from the study: Clonotypes not shared had lower generation probabilities than those common to all four donors.

V lost 4 bases to trimming and J lost 7 bases, with 17 bases between them. This CDR3 is 15 amino acids long. Germline V gives CDR1 LNHDA, CDR2 SQIVND (reference sequence). This clonotype was sampled from a man between 18 and 29 years old in good health. This chain uses TRBV19 with TRBJ1-3; possible D gene TRBD1, 6 bases. Sequencing used memory CD4+ T cells sorted from blood. The subset denotes: CD45RA-negative fraction. This CDR3 reads CASSTDRSGWNTIYF. CDR3 nucleotide sequence: TGTGCCAGTAGTACTGACAGGTCGGGATGGAACACCATATATTTT.